The 20 T cell receptor beta chains below were found in one sample sequenced in a study of blood T cell repertoires in COVID-19. TCRdb keeps only in-frame clones here, not all; method: immunoSEQ multiplex PCR. In the table there are about 200,000 clones, 75% to 90% of which are singletons. Sequencing used peripheral blood. The source of these receptors is a woman of 80 years or more with COVID-19, enrolled during active disease.

This chain connects TRBV6-1 to TRBJ1-2; TRBD1 matches 8 bases. The CDR3 is 15 residues long. The ends lost 1 base at V and 4 bases at J; junction bases unmatched: 5. Germline V gene sequence: CDR1 MNHNS, CDR2 SASEGT. The CDR3 DNA reads TGTGCCAGCAGTGAAGGAGGGACAGGATCCTATGGCTACACCTTC. It yields the protein CASSEGGTGSYGYTF.

The J gene is TRBJ2-7, the V gene TRBV2; D perhaps matches TRBD2 (5 bases). There are 11 residues in the CDR3. CDR1 and CDR2 (germline): SNHLY, FYNNEI. Trimming stripped 3 bases from V and 9 bases from J, with 9 bases between. CDR3 loop: CASSDEGRQYF. Here the CDR3 DNA reads TGTGCCAGCAGTGACGAGGGAAGGCAGTACTTC.

This chain connects TRBV5-4 to TRBJ1-4; 11 bases agree with TRBD1. Germline V lookup: CDR1 SGHNT, CDR2 YYREEE (reference sequence). After removal of 4 bases from V and 7 bases from J, the junction contained 6 bases not matched to a gene. The CDR3 sequence is 15 residues long. The CDR3 reads CASSPGTGGREKLFF. CDR3 DNA: TGTGCCAGCAGCCCTGGGACAGGGGGACGTGAAAAACTGTTTTTT.

This chain connects TRBV25-1 to TRBJ1-5; the match to TRBD1 covers 8 bases. Germline CDR1 reads MGHDK; CDR2 reads SYGVNS. Trimming at V came to 4 bases and at J to 7 bases, leaving 6 bases not matched to a gene. The CDR3 is 14 residues long. DNA of the CDR3: TGTGCCAGCAGTGCCGACAGGGGAGGGCAGCCCCAGCATTTT. It translates to CASSADRGGQPQHF.

The rearrangement joins TRBV18 to TRBJ1-1; D unclear. This CDR3 region has 15 residues. Germline loops: CDR1 KGHSH, CDR2 LQKENI. Trimming removed 0 bases at V and 4 bases at J, with 12 bases between. For the CDR3, the DNA is TGTGCCAGCTCACCACCGGGGAGGGCGGGCACTGAAGCTTTCTTT. The encoded protein is CASSPPGRAGTEAFF.

The chain has TRBV6-6 and TRBJ2-2; perhaps TRBD1 as D (6 bases). The germline CDR1 and CDR2 sequences are MNHNY and SVGAGI (reference sequence). This CDR3 contains 16 residues. V lost 6 bases and J lost 1, with 15 bases in between. The CDR3 DNA reads as TGTGCCAGCAGCCCCCATGGGACAAGGAACACCGGGGAGCTGTTTTTT. This codes for CASSPHGTRNTGELFF.

This rearrangement joins TRBV6-5 to TRBJ1-2; no definite D call. This CDR3 comprises 16 residues. V was pared by 2 bases and J by 5 bases, with 18 bases between. Germline V gives CDR1 MNHEY, CDR2 SVGAGI. The CDR3 DNA reads TGTGCCAGCAGTTACGACGGCGGAATTGAGGCGTATGGCTACACCTTC. Protein sequence: CASSYDGGIEAYGYTF.

This clone came up a few times. This chain uses TRBV5-1 with TRBJ2-7; no clear D. The V end lost 3 bases, the J end lost 1 base, and 8 bases lay between the germline ends. Per the germline V gene, CDR1 is SGHRS and CDR2 is YFSETQ. There are 13 residues in the CDR3. The DNA of the CDR3 is TGCGCCAGCAGCTCCCGACTTTCCTACGAGCAGTACTTC. It encodes CASSSRLSYEQYF.

The chain is built from TRBV9 and TRBJ1-5; TRBD1 aligns across 8 bases. J lost 2 bases, V lost 4 bases, and 2 bases had no gene match. The CDR3 has 14 residues. Germline lookup yields CDR1 SGDLS and CDR2 YYNGEE. The CDR3 reads CASSLQGGNQPQHF. CDR3 sequence (DNA): TGTGCCAGCAGCTTACAGGGGGGCAATCAGCCCCAGCATTTT. Drawing the rest from reference TRBV9 and TRBJ1-5, the complete variable domain is DSGVTQTPKHLITATGQRVTLRCSPRSGDLSVYWYQQSLDQGLQFLIQYYNGEERAKGNILERFSAQQFPDLHSELNLSSLELGDSALYFCASSLQGGNQPQHFGDGTRLSIL.

The V gene is TRBV6-5, the J gene TRBJ1-6, with D possibly TRBD1 on 6 matching bases. The CDR3 runs 15 residues. Looked up from germline, CDR1 is MNHEY and CDR2 is SVGAGI. The V gene lost 6 bases and the J gene lost 9 bases, with 18 bases spanning the gap. CDR3 sequence: CASRKGGLGGSPLHF. DNA of the CDR3: TGTGCCAGCAGAAAAGGGGGTTTGGGTGGTTCACCCCTCCACTTT.

The genes are TRBV19 and TRBJ2-1; the match to TRBD2 covers 15 bases. V was clipped by 9 bases and J by 7 bases; unmatched bases: 16. This CDR3 comprises 18 residues. Germline assignment: CDR1 LNHDA and CDR2 SQIVND (reference sequence). The DNA for the CDR3 is TGTGCCAGCTCGGCGGGACTAGCGGGGGGCCTCCCTATGAATGAGCAGTTCTTC. It yields the protein CASSAGLAGGLPMNEQFF. Variable domain in full (rest from reference TRBV19 and TRBJ2-1): DGGITQSPKYLFRKEGQNVTLSCEQNLNHDAMYWYRQDPGQGLRLIYYSQIVNDFQKGDIAEGYSVSREKKESFPLTVTSAQKNPTAFYLCASSAGLAGGLPMNEQFFGPGTRLTVL.

The V call is TRBV7-9, the J call TRBJ1-1; D gene ambiguous. From germline, CDR1 is SEHNR and CDR2 FQNEAQ (reference sequence). The CDR3 contains 13 residues. V lost 2 bases and J lost 1, with 5 bases in between. The DNA of the CDR3 is TGTGCCAGCAGCTTAAACAAGAACACTGAAGCTTTCTTT. Protein: CASSLNKNTEAFF.

This clone was observed a handful of times. V usage is TRBV7-9 and J usage is TRBJ1-6; TRBD1 agrees at 7 bases. Germline lookup yields CDR1 SEHNR and CDR2 FQNEAQ (reference sequence). The CDR3 loop spans 15 amino acids. The J segment lost 8 bases and the V segment lost 4 bases, leaving 8 bases of the junction unmatched. The CDR3 sequence is CASSYPGTVDSPLHF. The CDR3 bases are TGTGCCAGCAGCTACCCCGGGACAGTGGATTCACCCCTCCACTTT.

This chain joins TRBV19 and TRBJ1-6; D may be TRBD1 (6 bases). Germline CDR1 LNHDA, CDR2 SQIVND (reference sequence). CDR3 length equals 18 residues. V lost 3 bases and J 0 bases, leaving 15 bases between the germline ends. CDR3 sequence: CASSMPPGQSSYNSPLHF. The CDR3 nucleotides read TGTGCCAGTAGTATGCCTCCTGGACAGAGCTCCTATAATTCACCCCTCCACTTT.

This sequence joins TRBV10-3 and TRBJ2-7, with a possible D match to TRBD1 (6 bases). Germline V lookup: CDR1 ENHRY, CDR2 SYGVKD. Trimming removed 6 bases at V and 3 bases at J, with 18 bases between. The CDR3 loop spans 15 amino acids. CDR3 coding DNA: TGTGCCATCAGCACCCGGGGACATCGAAGCTACGAGCAGTACTTC. This gives the protein CAISTRGHRSYEQYF.

This chain links TRBV19 with TRBJ1-1; the D gene is possibly TRBD1 (5 bases). V was trimmed by 4 bases and J by 1 base, leaving 10 bases between them. The germline V gene has CDR1 LNHDA and CDR2 SQIVND (reference sequence). The CDR3 has 14 amino acids. CDR3 nucleotide sequence: TGTGCCAGTAGTACCCGCGGGGGGAACACTGAAGCTTTCTTT. This sequence encodes CASSTRGGNTEAFF.

The V call is TRBV20-1, the J call TRBJ1-1; tentatively, D is TRBD1 (6 bases). Germline V gene lookup returns CDR1 DFQATT and CDR2 SNEGSKA (reference sequence). The V gene lost 6 bases and the J gene lost 9 bases, with 14 bases spanning the gap. The CDR3 runs 11 residues. The CDR3 nucleotides are TGCAGTGCCCATTGGGGGCCTCAAGCTTTCTTT. Residues: CSAHWGPQAFF.

V is TRBV6-5 and J is TRBJ1-1, with D perhaps matching TRBD1 (5 bases). This CDR3 region has 13 residues. Looked up from germline, CDR1 is MNHEY and CDR2 is SVGAGI. The V end lost 6 bases, the J end lost 0 bases, and 8 bases lay between the germline ends. The CDR3 nucleotides are TGTGCCAGCAGGGGGGGGTTGAACACTGAAGCTTTCTTT. Translation: CASRGGLNTEAFF.

The chain couples TRBV7-9 to TRBJ1-4; D call uncertain. The CDR3 length is 12 residues. V dropped 0 bases and J dropped 8 bases, with 4 bases sitting between them. Germline V CDR1 and CDR2: SEHNR, FQNEAQ (reference sequence). CDR3 residues: CASSLAREKLFF. In DNA, the CDR3 is TGTGCCAGCAGCTTAGCGAGGGAAAAACTGTTTTTT.

This chain joins TRBV9 and TRBJ2-7; D gene unclear. This CDR3 region has 14 residues. V shed 4 bases and J shed 5 bases, with 16 bases lying between them. From germline, CDR1 is SGDLS and CDR2 YYNGEE. Written as DNA, the CDR3 is TGTGCCAGCAGCAGGTCAGTGACGGAGCACGAGCAGTACTTC. Translating it yields CASSRSVTEHEQYF.